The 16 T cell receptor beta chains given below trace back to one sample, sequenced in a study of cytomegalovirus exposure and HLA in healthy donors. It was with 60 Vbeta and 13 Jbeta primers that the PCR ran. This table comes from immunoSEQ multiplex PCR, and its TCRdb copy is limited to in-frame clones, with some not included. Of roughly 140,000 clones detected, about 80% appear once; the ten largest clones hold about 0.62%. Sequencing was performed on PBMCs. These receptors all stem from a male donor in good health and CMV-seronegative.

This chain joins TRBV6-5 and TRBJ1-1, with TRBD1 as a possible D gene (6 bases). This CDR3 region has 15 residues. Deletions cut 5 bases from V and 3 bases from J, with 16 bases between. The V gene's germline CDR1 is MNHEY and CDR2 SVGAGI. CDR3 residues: CASSLGGRGYTEAFF. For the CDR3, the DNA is TGTGCCAGCAGTCTCGGAGGCAGGGGTTACACTGAAGCTTTCTTT.

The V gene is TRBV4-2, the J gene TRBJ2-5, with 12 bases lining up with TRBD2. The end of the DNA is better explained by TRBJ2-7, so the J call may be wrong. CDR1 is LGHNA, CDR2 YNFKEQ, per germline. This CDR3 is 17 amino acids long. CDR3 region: CASSQGLLAGGTYEQYF. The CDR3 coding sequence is TGTGCCAGCAGCCAGGGGTTACTAGCGGGAGGCACCTACGAGCAGTACTTC.

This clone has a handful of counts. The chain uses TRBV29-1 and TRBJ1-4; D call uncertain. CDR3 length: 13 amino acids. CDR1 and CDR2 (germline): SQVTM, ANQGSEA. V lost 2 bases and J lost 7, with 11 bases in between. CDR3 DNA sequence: TGCAGCGTTGAACTGGAACAGCTTGAAAAACTGTTTTTT. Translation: CSVELEQLEKLFF.

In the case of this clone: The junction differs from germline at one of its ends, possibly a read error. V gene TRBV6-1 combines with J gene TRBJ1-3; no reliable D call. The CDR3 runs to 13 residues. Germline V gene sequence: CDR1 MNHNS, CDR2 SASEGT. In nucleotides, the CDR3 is TGTGCCAGCAGAGAAGCCGAGGCTGACACCATATATTTT. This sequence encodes CASREAEADTIYF.

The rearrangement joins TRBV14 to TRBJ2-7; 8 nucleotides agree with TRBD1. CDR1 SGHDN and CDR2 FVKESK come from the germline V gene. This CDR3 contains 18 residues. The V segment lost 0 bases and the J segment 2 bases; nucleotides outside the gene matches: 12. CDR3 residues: CASSQDNWAQGVPYEQYF. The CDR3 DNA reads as TGTGCCAGCAGCCAAGATAATTGGGCACAGGGGGTTCCCTACGAGCAGTACTTC.

CDR3 amino acids: CAAGGRQTEAFF. For the CDR3, the DNA is TGTGCCGCGGGGGGCAGGCAAACTGAAGCTTTCTTT. The chain has TRBV18 and TRBJ1-1, with D possibly being TRBD1 (6 bases). Germline V gene lookup returns CDR1 KGHSH and CDR2 LQKENI. The CDR3 has 12 residues. Trimming took 11 bases from V and 5 from J, leaving 15 bases between them. Variable domain in full (rest from reference TRBV18 and TRBJ1-1): NAGVMQNPRHLVRRRGQEARLRCSPMKGHSHVYWYRQLPEEGLKFMVYLQKENIIDESGMPKERFSAEFPKEGPSILRIQQVVRGDSAAYFCAAGGRQTEAFFGQGTRLTVV.

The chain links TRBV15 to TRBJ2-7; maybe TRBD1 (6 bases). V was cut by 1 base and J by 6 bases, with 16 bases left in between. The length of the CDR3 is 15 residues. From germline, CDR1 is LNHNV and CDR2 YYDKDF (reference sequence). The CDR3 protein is CATSRGDRQVSEQYF. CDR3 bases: TGTGCCACCAGCAGAGGGGACCGACAGGTCTCCGAGCAGTACTTC.

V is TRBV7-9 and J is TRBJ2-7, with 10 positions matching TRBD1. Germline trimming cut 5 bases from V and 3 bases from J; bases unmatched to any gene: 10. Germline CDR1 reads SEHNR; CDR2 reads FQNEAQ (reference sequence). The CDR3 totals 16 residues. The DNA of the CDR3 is TGTGCCAGCAGCGCATTTCCGGGACAGGGGCGCTACGAGCAGTACTTC. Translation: CASSAFPGQGRYEQYF.

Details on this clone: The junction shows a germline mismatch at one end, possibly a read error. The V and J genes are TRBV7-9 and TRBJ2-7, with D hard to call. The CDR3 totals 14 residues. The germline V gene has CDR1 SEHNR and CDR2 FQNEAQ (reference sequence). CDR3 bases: TGTTCCAGCGCCCTAACCCCACTAACCTACGAGCAGTACTTC. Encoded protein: CSSALTPLTYEQYF.

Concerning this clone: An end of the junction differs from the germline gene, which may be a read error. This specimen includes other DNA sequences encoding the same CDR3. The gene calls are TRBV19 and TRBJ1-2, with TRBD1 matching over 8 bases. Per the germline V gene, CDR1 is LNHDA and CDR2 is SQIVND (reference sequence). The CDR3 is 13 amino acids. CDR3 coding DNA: TGTGCCAGTCAGGGGGCGCTTCTCTATGGCTACACTTTC. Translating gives CASQGALLYGYTF.

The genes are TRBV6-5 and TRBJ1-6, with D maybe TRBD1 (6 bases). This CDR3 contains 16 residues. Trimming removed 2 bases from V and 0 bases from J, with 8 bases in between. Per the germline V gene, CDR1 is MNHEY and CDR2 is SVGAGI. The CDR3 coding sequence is TGTGCCAGCAGTTACCAGGGGCGCTCCTATAATTCACCCCTCCACTTT. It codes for CASSYQGRSYNSPLHF.

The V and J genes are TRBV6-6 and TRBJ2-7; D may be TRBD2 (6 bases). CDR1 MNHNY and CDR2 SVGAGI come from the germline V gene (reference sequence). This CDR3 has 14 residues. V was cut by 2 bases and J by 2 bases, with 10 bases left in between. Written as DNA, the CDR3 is TGTGCCAGCAGTTACGGAGGGTCTCCCTACGAGCAGTACTTC. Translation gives CASSYGGSPYEQYF.

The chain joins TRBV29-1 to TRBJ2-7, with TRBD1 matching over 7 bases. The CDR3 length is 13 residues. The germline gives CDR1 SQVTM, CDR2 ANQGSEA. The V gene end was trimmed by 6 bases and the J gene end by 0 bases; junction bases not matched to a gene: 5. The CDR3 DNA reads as TGCAGCGTGGGGACAGTGAGCTCCTACGAGCAGTACTTC. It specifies CSVGTVSSYEQYF.

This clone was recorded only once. CDR3: CASSVVENEQFF. The CDR3 bases are TGTGCCAGCAGCGTAGTTGAGAACGAGCAGTTCTTC. The gene calls are TRBV9 and TRBJ2-1; D not certain. The germline gives CDR1 SGDLS, CDR2 YYNGEE. The CDR3 consists of 12 residues. Trimming stripped 0 bases from V and 10 bases from J, with 8 bases between.

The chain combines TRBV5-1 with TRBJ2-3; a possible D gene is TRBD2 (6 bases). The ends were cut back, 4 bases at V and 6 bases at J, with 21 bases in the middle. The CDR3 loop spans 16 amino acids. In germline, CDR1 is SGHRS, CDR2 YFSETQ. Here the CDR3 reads CASSQTGTPPVDTQYF. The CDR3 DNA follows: TGCGCCAGCAGCCAGACCGGGACTCCCCCCGTGGATACGCAGTATTTT.

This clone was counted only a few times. CDR3 loop: CASRVSTGVNQPQHF. CDR3 bases: TGTGCCAGCAGGGTGTCGACAGGGGTCAATCAGCCCCAGCATTTT. This chain connects TRBV6-5 to TRBJ1-5; 8 positions match TRBD1. CDR1 is MNHEY, CDR2 SVGAGI, per germline. The CDR3 sequence is 15 residues long. With V trimmed by 6 bases and J by 3 bases, 7 bases remained unmatched.